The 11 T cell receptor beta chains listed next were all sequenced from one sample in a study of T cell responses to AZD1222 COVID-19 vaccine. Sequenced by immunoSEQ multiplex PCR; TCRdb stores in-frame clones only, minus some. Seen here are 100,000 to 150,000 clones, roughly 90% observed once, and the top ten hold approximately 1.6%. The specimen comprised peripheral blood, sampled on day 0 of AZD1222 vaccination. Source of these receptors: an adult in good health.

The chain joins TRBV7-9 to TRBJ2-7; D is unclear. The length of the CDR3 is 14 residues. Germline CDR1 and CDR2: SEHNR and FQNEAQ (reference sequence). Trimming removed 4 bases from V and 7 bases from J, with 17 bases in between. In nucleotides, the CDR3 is TGTGCCAGCAGCTGGGGTGGGGTGGGGAAGGAGCAGTACTTC. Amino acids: CASSWGGVGKEQYF.

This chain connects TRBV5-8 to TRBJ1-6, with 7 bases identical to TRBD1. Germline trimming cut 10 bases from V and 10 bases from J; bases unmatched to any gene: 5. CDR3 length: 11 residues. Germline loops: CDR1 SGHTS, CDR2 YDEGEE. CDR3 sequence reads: CASTGSSPLHF. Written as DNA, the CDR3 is TGTGCCTCGACAGGGAGCTCACCCCTCCACTTT.

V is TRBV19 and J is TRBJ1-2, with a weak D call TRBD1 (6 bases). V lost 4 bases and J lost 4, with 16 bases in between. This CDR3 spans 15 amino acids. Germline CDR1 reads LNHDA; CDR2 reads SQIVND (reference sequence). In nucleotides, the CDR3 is TGTGCCAGTAGTACCCAGACAGGTACCCTCTATGGCTACACCTTC. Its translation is CASSTQTGTLYGYTF. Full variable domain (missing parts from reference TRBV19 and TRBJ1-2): DGGITQSPKYLFRKEGQNVTLSCEQNLNHDAMYWYRQDPGQGLRLIYYSQIVNDFQKGDIAEGYSVSREKKESFPLTVTSAQKNPTAFYLCASSTQTGTLYGYTFGSGTRLTVV.

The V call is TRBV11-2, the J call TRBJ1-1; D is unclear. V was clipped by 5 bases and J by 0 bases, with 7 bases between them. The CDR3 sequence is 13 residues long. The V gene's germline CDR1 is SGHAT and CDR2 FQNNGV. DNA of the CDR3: TGTGCCAGCAGCGCCGTGATGAACACTGAAGCTTTCTTT. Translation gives CASSAVMNTEAFF.

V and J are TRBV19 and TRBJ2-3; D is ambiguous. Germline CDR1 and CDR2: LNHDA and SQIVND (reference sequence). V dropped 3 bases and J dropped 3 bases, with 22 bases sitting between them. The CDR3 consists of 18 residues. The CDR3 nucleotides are TGTGCCAGTAGTATTACCACCCAAACGAGGCTTCCAACAGATACGCAGTATTTT. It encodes CASSITTQTRLPTDTQYF.

CDR3: CASAQLAGGWEQFF. CDR3 nucleotide sequence: TGTGCCAGTGCCCAGCTAGCGGGGGGCTGGGAGCAGTTCTTC. This rearrangement joins TRBV19 to TRBJ2-1; 11 nucleotides align to TRBD2. The V and J ends lost 8 bases and 10 bases, in that order; junction bases with no gene match: 10. This CDR3 comprises 14 residues. CDR1 and CDR2 from the germline V gene are LNHDA and SQIVND (reference sequence).

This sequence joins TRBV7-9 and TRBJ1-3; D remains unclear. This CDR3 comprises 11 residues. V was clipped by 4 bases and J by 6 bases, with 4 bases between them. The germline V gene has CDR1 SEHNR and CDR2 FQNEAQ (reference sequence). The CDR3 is CASSYKNTIYF. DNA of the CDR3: TGTGCCAGCAGCTACAAAAACACCATATATTTT.

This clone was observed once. CDR3: CASSLAGAGGYTF. In DNA, the CDR3 is TGTGCCAGCAGCTTAGCAGGGGCGGGTGGCTACACCTTC. V usage is TRBV7-2 and J usage is TRBJ1-2; a possible D gene is TRBD1 (5 bases). This CDR3 spans 13 amino acids. Germline loops: CDR1 SGHTA, CDR2 FQGNSA. V lost 0 bases to trimming and J lost 7 bases, with 9 bases between them.

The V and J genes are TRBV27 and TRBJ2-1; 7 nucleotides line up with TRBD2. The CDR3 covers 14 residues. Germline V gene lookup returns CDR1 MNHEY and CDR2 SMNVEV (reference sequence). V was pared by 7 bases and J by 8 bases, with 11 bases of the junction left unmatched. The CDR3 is CASTLIGGDDEQFF. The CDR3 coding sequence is TGTGCCAGCACTCTTATTGGGGGGGACGATGAGCAGTTCTTC.

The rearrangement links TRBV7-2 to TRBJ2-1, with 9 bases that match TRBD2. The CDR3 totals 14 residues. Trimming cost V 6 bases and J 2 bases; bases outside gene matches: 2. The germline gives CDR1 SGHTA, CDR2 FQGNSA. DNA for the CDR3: TGTGCCAGCAGTCTAGCGGGACCCTACAATGAGCAGTTCTTC. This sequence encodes CASSLAGPYNEQFF.

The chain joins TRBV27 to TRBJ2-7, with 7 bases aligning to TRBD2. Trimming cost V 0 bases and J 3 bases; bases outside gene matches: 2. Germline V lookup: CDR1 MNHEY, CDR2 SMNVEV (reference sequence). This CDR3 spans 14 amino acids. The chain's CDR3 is CASSLSGGSYEQYF. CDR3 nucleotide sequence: TGTGCCAGCAGTTTATCCGGGGGGAGCTACGAGCAGTACTTC.